These 4 T cell receptor beta chains were sequenced from one sample in a study of cytomegalovirus exposure and HLA in healthy donors. PCR involved 60 Vbeta and 13 Jbeta primers. Sequencing was performed with immunoSEQ multiplex PCR; in TCRdb, only in-frame clones are kept and a portion is missing. This repertoire shows 100,000 to 150,000 clones, around 67% found once; its top ten account for approximately 2.1%. Sequencing input: PBMCs. Source of these receptors: a woman in her thirties or forties in good health and CMV-seropositive.

CDR3 loop: CASRPTSGRETQYF. In DNA form, the CDR3 reads TGTGCCAGTAGGCCAACTAGCGGGAGAGAGACCCAGTACTTC. The gene calls are TRBV19 and TRBJ2-5; 11 bases map to TRBD2. Germline trimming cut 6 bases from V and 4 bases from J; bases unmatched to any gene: 4. The CDR3 runs to 14 residues. CDR1 and CDR2 (germline): LNHDA, SQIVND (reference sequence). The full variable domain, in which reference TRBV19 and TRBJ2-5 provide the parts outside the CDR3, is DGGITQSPKYLFRKEGQNVTLSCEQNLNHDAMYWYRQDPGQGLRLIYYSQIVNDFQKGDIAEGYSVSREKKESFPLTVTSAQKNPTAFYLCASRPTSGRETQYFGPGTRLLVL.

The J gene is TRBJ2-6, the V gene TRBV27; possible D gene TRBD1, 6 bases. The V gene's germline CDR1 is MNHEY and CDR2 SMNVEV (reference sequence). The V end was cut by 5 bases, the J end by 4 bases, with 21 bases between. CDR3 size: 18 residues. The CDR3 reads CASSPKTGYLYGANVLTF. In DNA, the CDR3 is TGTGCCAGCAGTCCAAAAACAGGGTACCTTTACGGGGCCAACGTCCTGACTTTC.

Only a few counts were recorded for this clone. The chain employs TRBV7-2 and TRBJ2-5, with D unclear. Germline V gene data show CDR1 as SGHTA and CDR2 as FQGNSA. This CDR3 contains 15 residues. V was shortened by 1 base and J by 4 bases, with 13 bases between the two germline ends. The CDR3: CASSLVVLTTETQYF. The CDR3 bases are TGTGCCAGCAGCTTAGTAGTACTAACCACAGAGACCCAGTACTTC.

V gene TRBV7-8 combines with J gene TRBJ2-5; D is ambiguous. Trimming stripped 5 bases from V and 7 bases from J, with 8 bases between. This CDR3 region has 11 residues. Germline V gene lookup returns CDR1 SGHVS and CDR2 FQNEAQ. The CDR3 DNA reads as TGTGCCAGCAGCCCCTCCGGGACCCAGTACTTC. It specifies CASSPSGTQYF.